This TCR beta chain stems from a study of regulatory T cells in long-lasting Graves disease. As to time point: newly diagnosed GD, antithyroid drugs for less than 3 months. Following extraction of RNA from PBMCs, that RNA was used to make the TCR library. Arm-PCR with iRepertoire HTBI primers amplified the CDR3 regions for these TCR beta libraries. TCRdb recomputed calls from the multiplex PCR reads with MiXCR, one row per CDR3 protein. The table has hundreds of thousands of distinct CDR3 sequences, 16% seen once. V trimming: 5 bases; J trimming: 0 bases; junction bases outside the gene matches: 8. Germline V gene sequence: CDR1 DFQATT, CDR2 SNEGSKA (reference sequence). This CDR3 spans 17 amino acids. The same data also went into a second study, on T cells in Graves' hyperthyroidism and ophthalmopathy.

The TCR originated in a woman aged 25 to 39 with Graves disease. Sequencing used peripheral blood mononuclear cells (PBMCs), obtained at new diagnosis, from a patient treated with antithyroid drugs. V and J are TRBV20-1 and TRBJ2-1, with TRBD2 identical over 12 bases. CDR3 sequence reads: CSALRLAGESSYNEQFF. The CDR3 coding sequence is TGCAGTGCTCTCCGACTAGCGGGGGAGAGCTCCTACAATGAGCAGTTCTTC.